The following is a TCR beta chain sequence with its context. No antigen is known for it. At one boundary the junction diverges from the germline segment, which might be a read error. Stable hyperthyroidism was defined as no progression to ophthalmopathy within 18 months of follow-up. Hyperthyroidism patients were newly diagnosed, with disease duration under 2 months, and aged 18 to 65 years. Anyone with other autoimmune diseases, uncontrolled infections, pregnancy or lactation was excluded from the study. Clinical symptoms, serum thyroxine, TRAb, thyroid ultrasound and orbital computed tomography were used for diagnosis. Using Ficoll-Paque density gradient centrifugation, PBMCs were isolated from about 9.2 ml of fresh peripheral blood. Total RNA was extracted with Trizol reagent and quality-checked on an Agilent 2100 Bioanalyzer. This sample stems from a study of Graves' ophthalmopathy and Graves' hyperthyroidism (dated by TCRdb to between 2017 and 2018). Background for the entire study: Peripheral blood was collected at initial diagnosis, before any treatment. The study used signatures of the TCR beta repertoire to tell Graves' ophthalmopathy apart from Graves' hyperthyroidism and to predict which patients would progress to ophthalmopathy. In total, 120 to 150 blood samples were TCR-sequenced: under 45 ophthalmopathy, around 75 hyperthyroidism and some 17 hyperthyroidism-to-ophthalmopathy patients. To explore V-J signatures distinguishing ophthalmopathy from hyperthyroidism, a discovery set of about a hundred patients (fewer than 45 ophthalmopathy, over 55 stable hyperthyroidism) was enrolled. An independent validation cohort comprised 18 to 20 hyperthyroidism patients and some 16 patients who later progressed from hyperthyroidism to ophthalmopathy. In a handful of hyperthyroidism patients, the T-cell repertoire of thyroid tissue was compared with the T-cell repertoire of blood. Following sampling, methimazole starting at 30 mg daily was administered to hyperthyroidism patients, and high-dose intravenous methylprednisolone was administered to ophthalmopathy patients.

There are 13 amino acids in the CDR3, from cysteine to phenylalanine inclusive. The sequence is cut down to CDR3 DNA, 39 bases in frame from base 1. On the study overall, not on this receptor specifically: Most expanded thyroid clonotypes with frequency above 0.001 were also detected in blood, suggesting blood repertoires may reflect the thyroid immune response. No statistical method was used to predetermine the sample size, and group allocation was not hidden from the investigators. In cross-validation, the 13-signature model distinguished ophthalmopathy from stable hyperthyroidism with around 90% sensitivity and 81.08% specificity, while in the test set the corresponding values were about 80% and 75%. In validation, the model predicted ophthalmopathy progression with roughly 68% sensitivity and roughly 72% specificity; some 13 predicted patients were CT-confirmed with GO in a median of about 6.1 months.

For repertoire sequencing, the TCR beta CDR3 regions were amplified from RNA transcripts. A first-round RT-PCR used HTBI primers with the Qiagen OneStep RT-PCR kit, followed by a second-round multiplex PCR, size selection and purification. Libraries were sequenced on an Illumina HiSeq2000 using paired-end 100 bp reads. The authors' pipeline ran thus. SOAPnuke was used to process the reads, removing any read that contained adapters or uncalled bases, had a mean Phred below 15, or lacked an exact match to the constant primer or identifier. High-quality paired reads were merged with COPE v1.2.5. Each unique nucleotide sequence was treated as a clonotype, and MiTCR v1.1 was used to align the clonotypes to the IMGT TRB V, D and J references. The analysis was limited to V-J combinations with a frequency above 0.0001, which together covered just over 98% of the repertoires. A TCR clonal expansion and chaos score per V-J combination was defined as the ratio of F50 clonal expansion to chaos observed in the TCRdist matrix. Welch's t-statistics and random forest were used to reduce features to about 13 V-J combinations, which were fed into a naive Bayes classifier. The similarity between thyroid and blood repertoires was quantified using the Morisita-Horn index. In-frame beta chains were kept once TCRdb had trimmed the public reads at Q25 with fastp and called clones with MiXCR. Rows with a matching CDR3 protein are joined into one entry that keeps the most common DNA and genes. The V and J calls reflect TCRdb's pipeline rather than the authors' work. This sample has 24,000 or so distinct CDR3 sequences in its table, and 45% to 60% of those were observed once. The top ten clonotypes cover around 6.2% of the sample.

The receptor chain draws on TRBV12-3 or TRBV12-4 and TRBJ1-5; there is no confident call for the D gene. The sequenced sample consisted of peripheral blood. The source is an adult woman with stable Graves' hyperthyroidism. For the CDR3, the sequence is CACSSPAGQPQHF. The sequenced DNA: TGTGCCTGCAGTTCCCCGGCAGGACAGCCCCAGCATTTT.